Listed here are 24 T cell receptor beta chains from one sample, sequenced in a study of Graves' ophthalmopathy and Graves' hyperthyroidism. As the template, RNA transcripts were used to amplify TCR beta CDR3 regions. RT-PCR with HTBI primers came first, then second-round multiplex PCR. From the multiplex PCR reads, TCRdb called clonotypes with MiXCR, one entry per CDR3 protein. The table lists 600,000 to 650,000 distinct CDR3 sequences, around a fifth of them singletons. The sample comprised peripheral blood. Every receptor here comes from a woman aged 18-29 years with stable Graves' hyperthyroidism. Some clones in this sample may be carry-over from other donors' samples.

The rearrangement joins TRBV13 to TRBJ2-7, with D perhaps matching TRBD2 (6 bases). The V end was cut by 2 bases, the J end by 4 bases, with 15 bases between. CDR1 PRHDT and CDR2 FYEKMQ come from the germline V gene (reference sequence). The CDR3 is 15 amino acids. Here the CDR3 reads CASSLTAGNRYEQYF. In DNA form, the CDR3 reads TGTGCCAGCAGCTTAACGGCGGGAAATCGATACGAGCAGTACTTC.

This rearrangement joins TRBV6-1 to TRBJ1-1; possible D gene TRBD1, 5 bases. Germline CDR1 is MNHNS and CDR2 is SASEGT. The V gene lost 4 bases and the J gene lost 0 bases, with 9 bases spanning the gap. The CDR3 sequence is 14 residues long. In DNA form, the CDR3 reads TGTGCCAGCAGTGTGACAGAATTGAACACTGAAGCTTTCTTT. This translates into CASSVTELNTEAFF.

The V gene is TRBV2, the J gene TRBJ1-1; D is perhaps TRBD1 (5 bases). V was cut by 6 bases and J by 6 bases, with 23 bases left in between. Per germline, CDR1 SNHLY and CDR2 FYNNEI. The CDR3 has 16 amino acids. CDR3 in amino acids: CASSVEGTLLGAEAFF. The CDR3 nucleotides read TGTGCCAGCAGCGTAGAAGGGACTCTCTTAGGAGCTGAAGCTTTCTTT.

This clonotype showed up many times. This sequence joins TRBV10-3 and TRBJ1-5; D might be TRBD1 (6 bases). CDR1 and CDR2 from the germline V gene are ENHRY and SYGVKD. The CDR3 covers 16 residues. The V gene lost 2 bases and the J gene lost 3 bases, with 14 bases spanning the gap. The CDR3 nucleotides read TGTGCCATCAGTGAGAAGGGACATTTAAACAATCAGCCCCAGCATTTT. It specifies CAISEKGHLNNQPQHF.

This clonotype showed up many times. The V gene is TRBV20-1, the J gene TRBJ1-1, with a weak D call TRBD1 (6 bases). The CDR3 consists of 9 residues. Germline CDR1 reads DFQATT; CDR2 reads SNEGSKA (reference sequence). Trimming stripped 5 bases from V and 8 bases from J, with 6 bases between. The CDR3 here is CSADREAFF. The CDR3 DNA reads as TGCAGTGCTGACAGGGAAGCTTTCTTT.

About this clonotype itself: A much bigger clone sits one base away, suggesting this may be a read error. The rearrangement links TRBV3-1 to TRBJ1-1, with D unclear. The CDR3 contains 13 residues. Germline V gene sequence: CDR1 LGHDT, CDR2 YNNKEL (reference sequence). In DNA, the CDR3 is TGTGTCAGCAGCCAAACCAGTAACACTGAAGCTTTCTTT. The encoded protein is CVSSQTSNTEAFF. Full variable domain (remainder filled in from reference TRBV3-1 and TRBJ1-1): DTAVSQTPKYLVTQMGNDKSIKCEQNLGHDTMYWYKQDSKKFLKIMFSYNNKELIINETVPNRFSPKSPDKAHLNLHINSLELGDSAVYFCVSSQTSNTEAFFGQGTRLTVV.

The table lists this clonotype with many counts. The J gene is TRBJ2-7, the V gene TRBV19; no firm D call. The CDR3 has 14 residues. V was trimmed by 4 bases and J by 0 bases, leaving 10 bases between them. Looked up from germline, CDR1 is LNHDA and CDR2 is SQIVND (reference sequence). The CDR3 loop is CASSNQLSSYEQYF. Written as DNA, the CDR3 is TGTGCCAGTAGTAATCAGCTAAGCTCCTACGAGCAGTACTTC.

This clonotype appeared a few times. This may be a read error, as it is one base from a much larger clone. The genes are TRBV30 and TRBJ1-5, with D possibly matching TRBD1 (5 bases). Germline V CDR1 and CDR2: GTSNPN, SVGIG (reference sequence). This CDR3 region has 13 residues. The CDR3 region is CAWGHPGSQPRHF. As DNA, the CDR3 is TGTGCCTGGGGACACCCTGGGAGTCAGCCCCGGCATTTT.

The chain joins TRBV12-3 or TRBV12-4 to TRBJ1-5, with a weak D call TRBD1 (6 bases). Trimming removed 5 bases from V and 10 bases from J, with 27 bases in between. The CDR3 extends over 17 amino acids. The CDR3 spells CASSSRPIGGQGGPQHF. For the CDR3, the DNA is TGTGCCAGCAGTAGCCGTCCCATCGGGGGGCAGGGAGGTCCCCAGCATTTT.

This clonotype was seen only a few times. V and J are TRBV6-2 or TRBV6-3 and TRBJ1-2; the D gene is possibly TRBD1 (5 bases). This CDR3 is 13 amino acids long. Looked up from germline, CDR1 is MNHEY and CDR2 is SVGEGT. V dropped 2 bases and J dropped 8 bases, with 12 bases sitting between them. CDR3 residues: CASSYAGTEGYTF. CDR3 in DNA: TGTGCCAGCAGTTACGCCGGGACTGAAGGCTACACCTTC.

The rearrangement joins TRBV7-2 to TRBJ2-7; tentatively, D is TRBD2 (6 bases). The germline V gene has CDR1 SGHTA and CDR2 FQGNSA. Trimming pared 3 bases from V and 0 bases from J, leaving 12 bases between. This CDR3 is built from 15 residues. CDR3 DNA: TGTGCCAGCAGCTTGGGGCGGGACCGCTCCTACGAGCAGTACTTC. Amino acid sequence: CASSLGRDRSYEQYF.

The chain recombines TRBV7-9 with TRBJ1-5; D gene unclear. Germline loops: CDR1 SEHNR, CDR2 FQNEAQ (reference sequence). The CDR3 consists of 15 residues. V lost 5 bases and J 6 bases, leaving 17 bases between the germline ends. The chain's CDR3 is CASSRHSGEGQPQHF. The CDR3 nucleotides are TGTGCCAGCAGCCGACATTCCGGCGAAGGTCAGCCCCAGCATTTT. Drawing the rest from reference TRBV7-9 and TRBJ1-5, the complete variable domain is DTGVSQNPRHKITKRGQNVTFRCDPISEHNRLYWYRQTLGQGPEFLTYFQNEAQLEKSRLLSDRFSAERPKGSFSTLEIQRTEQGDSAMYLCASSRHSGEGQPQHFGDGTRLSIL.

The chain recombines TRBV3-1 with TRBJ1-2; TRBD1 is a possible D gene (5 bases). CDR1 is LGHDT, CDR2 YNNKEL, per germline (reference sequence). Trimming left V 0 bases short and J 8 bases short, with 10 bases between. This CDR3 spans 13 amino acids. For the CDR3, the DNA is TGTGCCAGCAGCCAAGATAGGGACGTGGGCTACACCTTC. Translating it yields CASSQDRDVGYTF.

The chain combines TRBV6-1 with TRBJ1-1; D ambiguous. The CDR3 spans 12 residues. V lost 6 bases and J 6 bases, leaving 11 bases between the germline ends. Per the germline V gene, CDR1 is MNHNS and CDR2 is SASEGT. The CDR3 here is CASRPRIPEAFF. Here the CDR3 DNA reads TGTGCCAGCAGGCCCAGGATCCCTGAAGCTTTCTTT.

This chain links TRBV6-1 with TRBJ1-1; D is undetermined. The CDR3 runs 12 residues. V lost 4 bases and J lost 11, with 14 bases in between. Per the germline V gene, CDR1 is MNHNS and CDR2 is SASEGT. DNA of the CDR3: TGTGCCAGCAGTGGAACATGGGTTGATGCTTTCTTT. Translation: CASSGTWVDAFF.

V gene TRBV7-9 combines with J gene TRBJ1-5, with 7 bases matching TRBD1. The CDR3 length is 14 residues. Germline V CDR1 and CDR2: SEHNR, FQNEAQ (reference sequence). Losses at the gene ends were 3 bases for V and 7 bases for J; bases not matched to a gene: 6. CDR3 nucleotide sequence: TGTGCCAGCAGCTTGACAGGGAACCGACAGCCCCAGCATTTT. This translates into CASSLTGNRQPQHF.

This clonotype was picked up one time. The CDR3 region is CASSRGLAGQGYEQYF. The CDR3 DNA reads as TGTGCCAGCAGCCGTGGACTAGCGGGACAGGGTTACGAGCAGTACTTC. This rearrangement joins TRBV11-1 to TRBJ2-7; the match to TRBD2 covers 12 bases. V was pared by 5 bases and J by 4 bases, with 9 bases of the junction left unmatched. Germline V CDR1 and CDR2: SGHAT, FQDESV (reference sequence). The CDR3 totals 16 residues.

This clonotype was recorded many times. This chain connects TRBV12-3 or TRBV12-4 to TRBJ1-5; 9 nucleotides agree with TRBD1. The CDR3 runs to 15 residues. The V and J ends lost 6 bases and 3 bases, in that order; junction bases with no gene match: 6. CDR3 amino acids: CASRDRGSVNQPQHF. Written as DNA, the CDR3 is TGTGCCAGCAGGGACAGGGGATCGGTCAATCAGCCCCAGCATTTT.

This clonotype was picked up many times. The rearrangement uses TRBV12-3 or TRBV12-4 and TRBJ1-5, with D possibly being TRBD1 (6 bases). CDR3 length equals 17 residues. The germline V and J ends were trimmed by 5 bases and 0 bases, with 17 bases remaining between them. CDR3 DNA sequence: TGTGCCAGCAGTGGCGCCGGGACACAATATAGCAATCAGCCCCAGCATTTT. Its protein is CASSGAGTQYSNQPQHF.

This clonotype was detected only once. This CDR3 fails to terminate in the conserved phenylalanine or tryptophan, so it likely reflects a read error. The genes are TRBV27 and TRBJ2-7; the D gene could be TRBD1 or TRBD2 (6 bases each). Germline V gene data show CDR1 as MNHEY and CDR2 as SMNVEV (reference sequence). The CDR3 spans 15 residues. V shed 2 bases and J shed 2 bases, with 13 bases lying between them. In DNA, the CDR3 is TGTGCCAGCAGTTTAGGGGGCGGGGCGGCCTACGAGCAGTACTAC. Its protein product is CASSLGGGAAYEQYY.

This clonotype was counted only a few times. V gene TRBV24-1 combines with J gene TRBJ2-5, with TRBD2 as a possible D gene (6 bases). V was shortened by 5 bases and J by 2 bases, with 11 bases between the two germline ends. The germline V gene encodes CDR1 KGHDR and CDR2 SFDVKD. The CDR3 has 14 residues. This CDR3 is CATSAGGRQETQYF. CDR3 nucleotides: TGTGCCACCAGTGCCGGAGGGCGGCAAGAGACCCAGTACTTC.

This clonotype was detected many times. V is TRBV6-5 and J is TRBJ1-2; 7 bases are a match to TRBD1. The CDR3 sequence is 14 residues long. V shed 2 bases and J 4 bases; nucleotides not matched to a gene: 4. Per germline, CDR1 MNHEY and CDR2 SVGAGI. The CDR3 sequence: CASSYDRQGYGYTF. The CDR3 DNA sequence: TGTGCCAGCAGTTACGATCGACAGGGCTATGGCTACACCTTC.

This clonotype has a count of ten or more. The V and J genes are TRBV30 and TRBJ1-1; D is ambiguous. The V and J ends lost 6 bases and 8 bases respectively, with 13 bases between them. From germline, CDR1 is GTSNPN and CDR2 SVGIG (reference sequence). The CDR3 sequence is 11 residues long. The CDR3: CACGFRQEAFF. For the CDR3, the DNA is TGTGCCTGTGGATTTAGGCAAGAAGCTTTCTTT.

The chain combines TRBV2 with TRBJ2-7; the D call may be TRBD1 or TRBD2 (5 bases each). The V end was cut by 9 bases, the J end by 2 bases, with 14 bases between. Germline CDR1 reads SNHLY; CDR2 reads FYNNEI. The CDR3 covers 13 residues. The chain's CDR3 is CASWETDTYEQYF. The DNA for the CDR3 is TGTGCCAGTTGGGAGACAGATACCTACGAGCAGTACTTC.